Shown below are 26 T cell receptor beta chains from a single sample sequenced in a study of Graves' ophthalmopathy and Graves' hyperthyroidism. RNA served as the template for amplifying TCR beta CDR3 regions. A first-round RT-PCR used HTBI primers, followed by a second-round multiplex PCR. One entry per CDR3 protein, called by TCRdb with MiXCR from the multiplex PCR reads. The table lists about 240,000 distinct CDR3 sequences, 45% of them singletons, with roughly 45% in the top ten. Sequencing was done on a sample of peripheral blood. These TCRs come from an adult man with Graves' ophthalmopathy.

Concerning this clonotype: The junction differs from germline at one of its ends, possibly a read error. This chain links TRBV12-3 or TRBV12-4 with TRBJ2-1; D is uncertain. The CDR3 is 15 residues long. As DNA, the CDR3 is TGTGCCAGCAGCTTAGCCCCGAGCTCCTACAATGAGCAGTTCTTC. As protein: CASSLAPSSYNEQFF.

The chain couples TRBV25-1 to TRBJ2-3; D may be TRBD1 (6 bases). The CDR3 consists of 17 residues. V lost 0 bases to trimming and J lost 2 bases, with 15 bases between them. From germline, CDR1 is MGHDK and CDR2 SYGVNS. The CDR3 region has the DNA TGTGCCAGCAGTGAATATGGGCAGGGGTTGTACACAGATACGCAGTATTTT. Its protein product is CASSEYGQGLYTDTQYF.

The chain joins TRBV29-1 to TRBJ1-4; TRBD1 agrees at 12 bases. Germline V gives CDR1 SQVTM, CDR2 ANQGSEA. There are 16 residues in the CDR3. The junction had 2 bases not matched to a gene; V was cut back by 1 base and J by 2 bases. CDR3 amino acids: CSVEGDRGRTNEKLFF. The CDR3 nucleotides read TGCAGCGTTGAAGGGGACAGGGGGCGGACTAATGAAAAACTGTTTTTT.

About this clonotype: A much more abundant neighbour one base away suggests this may be a read error. The J gene is TRBJ2-2, the V gene TRBV7-9; D is undetermined. The CDR3 consists of 14 residues. From germline, CDR1 is SEHNR and CDR2 FQNEAQ (reference sequence). DNA of the CDR3: TGCGCCAGCAGCCAAGACACAAACACCGGGGAGCTGTTTTTT. It translates to CASSQDTNTGELFF. Combining the CDR3 with reference TRBV7-9 and TRBJ2-2 gives the whole variable domain DTGVSQNPRHKITKRGQNVTFRCDPISEHNRLYWYRQTLGQGPEFLTYFQNEAQLEKSRLLSDRFSAERPKGSFSTLEIQRTEQGDSAMYLCASSQDTNTGELFFGEGSRLTVL.

This chain joins TRBV20-1 and TRBJ2-7; 8 nucleotides line up with TRBD1. CDR3 length: 15 residues. CDR1 and CDR2 (germline): DFQATT, SNEGSKA (reference sequence). V dropped 0 bases and J dropped 2; count of bases not matched to a gene: 6. Here the CDR3 DNA reads TGCAGTGCTAGAGATCCAGGACAGGGCCCCTACGAGCAGTACTTC. It encodes CSARDPGQGPYEQYF.

This clonotype was found a few times. The chain is built from TRBV9 and TRBJ2-7; TRBD2 is a possible D gene (6 bases). CDR1 is SGDLS and CDR2 is YYNGEE in the germline V gene. The V and J ends lost 1 base and 0 bases respectively, with 11 bases between them. CDR3 length equals 15 residues. CDR3 residues: CASSVSGGSSYEQYF. The DNA for the CDR3 is TGTGCCAGCAGCGTAAGTGGAGGGAGCTCCTACGAGCAGTACTTC.

This clonotype turned up a few times. This chain uses TRBV10-3 with TRBJ2-2; D gene ambiguous. Germline V gene data show CDR1 as ENHRY and CDR2 as SYGVKD. This CDR3 is built from 14 residues. V lost 7 bases and J lost 4, with 13 bases in between. This chain's CDR3 is CAIMAPRSTGELFF. CDR3 coding DNA: TGTGCCATCATGGCCCCACGGAGCACCGGGGAGCTGTTTTTT.

This chain's CDR3 is CASSPRLTVETQYF. The CDR3 DNA follows: TGTGCCAGCAGCCCACGCCTAACGGTGGAGACCCAGTACTTC. The rearrangement links TRBV7-2 to TRBJ2-5; D not certain. The V end was cut by 5 bases, the J end by 5 bases, with 15 bases between. Germline loops: CDR1 SGHTA, CDR2 FQGNSA. This CDR3 contains 14 residues.

On this clonotype itself: Possible read error: a much larger clone is one base away. The chain recombines TRBV13 with TRBJ1-5, with TRBD1 as a possible D gene (6 bases). Germline CDR1 reads PRHDT; CDR2 reads FYEKMQ (reference sequence). This CDR3 region has 14 residues. Trimming removed 6 bases at V and 1 base at J, with 10 bases between. The CDR3 DNA sequence: TGTGCCAGCAGTGCAGGGGAAAGCAATCAGCCCCAGCATTTT. This translates into CASSAGESNQPQHF.

This chain joins TRBV15 and TRBJ1-1; D call uncertain. Trimming removed 0 bases at V and 3 bases at J, with 11 bases between. CDR3 length equals 15 residues. Germline CDR1 reads LNHNV; CDR2 reads YYDKDF (reference sequence). The CDR3 DNA sequence: TGTGCCACCAGCAGAGATCTGGGGAGGGACACTGAAGCTTTCTTT. It specifies CATSRDLGRDTEAFF.

V and J are TRBV7-9 and TRBJ2-5; 14 bases are shared with TRBD2. The V segment lost 5 bases and the J segment 5 bases; nucleotides outside the gene matches: 10. The CDR3 is made up of 17 amino acids. CDR1 is SEHNR, CDR2 FQNEAQ, per germline (reference sequence). The CDR3 here is CASSADSTSGGGETQYF. In DNA, the CDR3 is TGTGCCAGCAGCGCCGACTCGACTAGCGGGGGGGGGGAGACCCAGTACTTC.

The rearrangement links TRBV6-5 to TRBJ2-7; no reliable D call. Trimming left V 5 bases short and J 2 bases short, with 19 bases between. CDR3 length: 16 residues. Germline V gene lookup returns CDR1 MNHEY and CDR2 SVGAGI. The CDR3 protein is CASSPEGSPSAYEQYF. The CDR3 nucleotides are TGTGCCAGCAGTCCCGAAGGGTCACCCTCAGCCTACGAGCAGTACTTC.

A remark on this clonotype: A much larger clone is a single base away; this may be a read error. The chain is built from TRBV24-1 and TRBJ2-7, with 9 nucleotides matching TRBD1. Germline CDR1 is KGHDR and CDR2 is SFDVKD. This CDR3 is built from 14 residues. CDR3 loop: CATRAGTGHYGQYF. As DNA, the CDR3 is TGTGCCACCAGAGCCGGGACAGGGCACTACGGGCAGTACTTC.

CDR3 DNA sequence: TGTGCCAGCAGCTTAGGAGCGGGGGGGCGTCGGAATGAGCAGTACTTC. Residues: CASSLGAGGRRNEQYF. The V gene is TRBV7-2, the J gene TRBJ2-7; 10 bases are a match to TRBD2. Germline-derived CDR1 and CDR2 are SGHTA and FQGNSA. The CDR3 is 16 residues long. V lost 1 base, J lost 7 bases, and 10 bases stayed unmatched.

This clonotype appeared a few times. This chain links TRBV7-2 with TRBJ2-5, with D perhaps matching TRBD2 (5 bases). Per the germline V gene, CDR1 is SGHTA and CDR2 is FQGNSA. The ends were cut back, 1 base at V and 5 bases at J, with 14 bases in the middle. CDR3 length equals 15 residues. CDR3 region: CASSLGTGGGETQYF. CDR3 sequence (DNA): TGTGCCAGCAGCTTAGGGACGGGCGGCGGGGAGACCCAGTACTTC.

This chain connects TRBV10-2 to TRBJ2-5, with TRBD2 matching over 8 bases. Per the germline V gene, CDR1 is WSHSY and CDR2 is SAAADI. There are 17 residues in the CDR3. Germline trimming cut 6 bases from V and 4 bases from J; bases unmatched to any gene: 16. The CDR3 region is CASSQGPQRGTPETQYF. DNA for the CDR3: TGCGCCAGCAGCCAAGGTCCCCAGCGGGGGACCCCAGAGACCCAGTACTTC.

This clonotype came up a few times. The junction departs from germline at one end; a sequencing error may be responsible. This chain connects TRBV7-7 to TRBJ2-7; weak D call: TRBD2 (6 bases). Germline lookup yields CDR1 SSHAT and CDR2 FNYEAQ (reference sequence). The CDR3 contains 12 residues. The CDR3 sequence: CASSLDGSEQYF. The CDR3 region has the DNA TGTGCTAGCAGCTTAGACGGGAGCGAGCAGTACTTC.

This clonotype occurred once. The rearrangement links TRBV7-3 to TRBJ2-2; no reliable D call. Trimming removed 4 bases from V and 4 bases from J, with 7 bases in between. Per the germline V gene, CDR1 is SGHTA and CDR2 is FQGTGA. The CDR3 sequence is 13 residues long. CDR3 protein: CASSYQVTGELFF. Here the CDR3 DNA reads TGTGCCAGCAGCTACCAGGTCACCGGGGAGCTGTTTTTT. The full variable domain, in which reference TRBV7-3 and TRBJ2-2 provide the parts outside the CDR3, is GAGVSQTPSNKVTEKGKYVELRCDPISGHTALYWYRQSLGQGPEFLIYFQGTGAADDSGLPNDRFFAVRPEGSVSTLKIQRTERGDSAVYLCASSYQVTGELFFGEGSRLTVL.

On this clonotype itself: An end of the junction differs from the germline gene, which may be a read error. The chain has TRBV10-2 and TRBJ2-7, with 8 bases identical to TRBD1. The CDR3 extends over 14 amino acids. CDR1 is WSHSY, CDR2 SAAADI, per germline. The CDR3 sequence is CASSIGQGVYEQYF. The CDR3 DNA follows: TGTGCCAGCAGTATAGGACAGGGTGTATACGAGCAGTACTTC.

The rearrangement uses TRBV30 and TRBJ1-5, with a possible D match to TRBD1 (5 bases). Per the germline V gene, CDR1 is GTSNPN and CDR2 is SVGIG (reference sequence). The length of the CDR3 is 12 residues. The V end lost 0 bases, the J end lost 13 bases, and 13 bases lay between the germline ends. The CDR3 protein is CAWSVLGGKQHF. DNA for the CDR3: TGTGCCTGGAGTGTACTGGGGGGGAAGCAGCATTTT.

This clonotype was counted between two and nine times. This rearrangement joins TRBV25-1 to TRBJ2-5; tentatively, D is TRBD2 (6 bases). V dropped 5 bases and J dropped 1 base, with 17 bases sitting between them. The CDR3 totals 16 residues. Germline CDR1 is MGHDK and CDR2 is SYGVNS. CDR3 in DNA: TGTGCCAGCAGTTACGCTTCCAGGCGGGGCCAAGAGACCCAGTACTTC. Its protein is CASSYASRRGQETQYF. Variable domain in full (rest from reference TRBV25-1 and TRBJ2-5): EADIYQTPRYLVIGTGKKITLECSQTMGHDKMYWYQQDPGMELHLIHYSYGVNSTEKGDLSSESTVSRIRTEHFPLTLESARPSHTSQYLCASSYASRRGQETQYFGPGTRLLVL.

The gene calls are TRBV25-1 and TRBJ2-7, with D tentatively TRBD1 (6 bases). Trimming removed 5 bases at V and 7 bases at J, with 12 bases between. The CDR3 has 12 amino acids. The germline V gene encodes CDR1 MGHDK and CDR2 SYGVNS. Here the CDR3 reads CASSSTGTEQYF. The CDR3 coding sequence is TGTGCCAGCAGTTCAACTGGGACAGAGCAGTACTTC.

The J gene is TRBJ1-1, the V gene TRBV24-1; D might be TRBD1 (6 bases). Germline loops: CDR1 KGHDR, CDR2 SFDVKD. V was shortened by 7 bases and J by 2 bases, with 10 bases between the two germline ends. CDR3 length: 13 residues. CDR3 nucleotide sequence: TGTGCCACCAGGACAGGTCTAAACACTGAAGCTTTCTTT. This sequence encodes CATRTGLNTEAFF.

This clonotype has a single count. V gene TRBV7-3 combines with J gene TRBJ2-5, with TRBD2 matching over 8 bases. V gave up 4 bases and J gave up 5 bases; unmatched junction bases: 9. This CDR3 is built from 15 residues. Germline values: CDR1 SGHTA, CDR2 FQGTGA. CDR3 coding DNA: TGTGCCAGCAGCTCGGTGGGGCGGGGGGCGGAGACCCAGTACTTC. As protein: CASSSVGRGAETQYF.

The chain combines TRBV7-2 with TRBJ2-2; D is perhaps TRBD1 (6 bases). V was trimmed by 1 base and J by 4 bases, leaving 16 bases between them. This CDR3 is 17 amino acids long. Germline CDR1 and CDR2: SGHTA and FQGNSA. DNA for the CDR3: TGTGCCAGCAGCTTAGTCACACAGGGAATAGGCACCGGGGAGCTGTTTTTT. Its translation is CASSLVTQGIGTGELFF.

This clonotype was observed a single time. At one end the junction does not follow the germline gene, possibly because of a read error. This chain connects TRBV25-1 to TRBJ2-3; 7 bases agree with TRBD2. The CDR3 has 17 residues. The germline V gene encodes CDR1 MGHDK and CDR2 SYGVNS. As DNA, the CDR3 is TGTGCCACCAGTGATTCGGTCGCTAGCGGTCCCACAGATACGCAGTATTTT. As protein: CATSDSVASGPTDTQYF.